What follows are 29 T cell receptor beta chains derived from one specimen sequenced in a study of control samples from healthy donors and cancer patients. Clones were sequenced by immunoSEQ multiplex PCR, and TCRdb holds only the in-frame ones, with some missing. The sample shows fewer than 200,000 clones, about 93% of them seen only once. Sequencing input: blood. All receptors derive from a young man in good health.

In DNA form, the CDR3 reads TGTGCCAGCAGCTTTGTACGGGGGGCTAATGAAAAACTGTTTTTT. The encoded protein is CASSFVRGANEKLFF. V and J are TRBV5-6 and TRBJ1-4, with D maybe TRBD1 (5 bases). This CDR3 spans 15 amino acids. The V end lost 2 bases, the J end lost 3 bases, and 11 bases lay between the germline ends. Germline V gene data show CDR1 as SGHDT and CDR2 as YYEEEE.

Only a few counts were recorded for this clone. The rearrangement links TRBV5-8 to TRBJ1-5, with D hard to call. V was clipped by 4 bases and J by 5 bases, with 16 bases between them. CDR1 SGHTS and CDR2 YDEGEE come from the germline V gene. The CDR3 is 15 residues long. The chain's CDR3 is CASSRTRAGDQPQHF. The CDR3 region has the DNA TGTGCCAGCAGCCGTACCCGGGCAGGAGATCAGCCCCAGCATTTT.

The chain couples TRBV10-3 to TRBJ2-5; TRBD1 matches 9 bases. CDR1 is ENHRY, CDR2 SYGVKD, per germline. Trimming at V came to 3 bases and at J to 3 bases, leaving 5 bases not matched to a gene. The CDR3 has 15 residues. CDR3 region: CAISDPGQGKETQYF. The CDR3 DNA reads as TGTGCCATCAGTGACCCGGGACAGGGAAAAGAGACCCAGTACTTC.

This clone has only one observation. This sequence joins TRBV6-5 and TRBJ1-2; D remains ambiguous. CDR3 length: 16 residues. Trimming left V 2 bases short and J 3 bases short, with 16 bases between. Germline lookup yields CDR1 MNHEY and CDR2 SVGAGI. CDR3 bases: TGTGCCAGCAGTTACAACTTCGGTCCGTTCGACTATGGCTACACCTTC. Protein sequence: CASSYNFGPFDYGYTF.

This clone was picked up a small number of times. The DNA for the CDR3 is TGTGCCAGCACAGACACAGGATATGGCTACACCTTC. It translates to CASTDTGYGYTF. The rearrangement links TRBV12-3 or TRBV12-4 to TRBJ1-2; D possibly corresponds to TRBD1 (5 bases). This CDR3 is built from 12 residues. V was pared by 7 bases and J by 5 bases, with 11 bases between.

The table lists this clone with a count of one. The gene calls are TRBV7-2 and TRBJ2-5; D uncertain. CDR1 and CDR2 from the germline V gene are SGHTA and FQGNSA. V lost 0 bases, J lost 5 bases, and 13 bases lay in between. CDR3 length: 15 residues. In nucleotides, the CDR3 is TGTGCCAGCAGCTTAGCCGGTCGCGAGGCGGAGACCCAGTACTTC. This codes for CASSLAGREAETQYF.

The CDR3 DNA reads TGTGCCAGCAGGGGACAGGGGAGGGAGACCCAGTACTTC. Protein sequence: CASRGQGRETQYF. The chain recombines TRBV12-3 or TRBV12-4 with TRBJ2-5; 10 bases match TRBD1. The length of the CDR3 is 13 residues. Trimming removed 6 bases from V and 5 bases from J; junction bases left unmatched: 3.

As to this clone: The junction and the germline gene differ at one end; a read error may be behind it. V and J are TRBV2 and TRBJ2-7, with 7 bases aligning to TRBD2. There are 12 residues in the CDR3. From germline, CDR1 is SNHLY and CDR2 FYNNEI. The DNA of the CDR3 is TGTGCCAGCCTGGAAGTACCGGGACTACCTACTTTC. It encodes CASLEVPGLPTF.

The chain is built from TRBV28 and TRBJ2-7; D not resolved. The CDR3 runs 12 residues. Trimming took 2 bases from V and 1 from J, leaving 3 bases between them. Germline CDR1 and CDR2: MDHEN and SYDVKM. The CDR3 protein is CASSLRSYEQYF. CDR3 bases: TGTGCCAGCAGTTTAAGATCCTACGAGCAGTACTTC.

The chain uses TRBV18 and TRBJ2-7; 7 bases fit TRBD1. The CDR3 has 14 residues. CDR1 and CDR2 (germline): KGHSH, LQKENI. Trimming cost V 2 bases and J 3 bases; bases outside gene matches: 4. The CDR3 reads CASSPRGGLYEQYF. CDR3 nucleotide sequence: TGTGCCAGCTCACCAAGAGGGGGCCTCTACGAGCAGTACTTC.

This sequence joins TRBV7-3 and TRBJ1-1, with 9 bases identical to TRBD1. V shed 5 bases, J shed 4 bases, and the junction held 8 bases outside the gene matches. The CDR3 covers 15 residues. Germline CDR1 is SGHTA and CDR2 is FQGTGA. The CDR3 sequence: CASSPTGGLATEAFF. DNA of the CDR3: TGTGCCAGCAGCCCAACAGGGGGCCTTGCCACTGAAGCTTTCTTT.

J is TRBJ2-1 and V is TRBV29-1; the match to TRBD2 covers 14 bases. CDR1 and CDR2 (germline): SQVTM, ANQGSEA. This CDR3 has 17 residues. Germline trimming cut 6 bases from V and 4 bases from J; bases unmatched to any gene: 11. The CDR3 loop reads CSVVGLAGGSEYNEQFF. As DNA, the CDR3 is TGCAGCGTCGTCGGACTAGCGGGGGGATCAGAATACAATGAGCAGTTCTTC.

This clone came up once. The chain links TRBV7-2 to TRBJ1-5; weak D call: TRBD1 (5 bases). This CDR3 is 17 amino acids long. Trimming pared 1 base from V and 7 bases from J, leaving 20 bases between. Germline values: CDR1 SGHTA, CDR2 FQGNSA. In nucleotides, the CDR3 is TGTGCCAGCAGCTTAGGGCGAGAGAGGGGAAGGGGCCAGCCCCAGCATTTT. Protein: CASSLGRERGRGQPQHF. The full variable domain, rest sourced from reference TRBV7-2 and TRBJ1-5, is GAGVSQSPSNKVTEKGKDVELRCDPISGHTALYWYRQSLGQGLEFLIYFQGNSAPDKSGLPSDRFSAERTGGSVSTLTIQRTQQEDSAVYLCASSLGRERGRGQPQHFGDGTRLSIL.

The gene calls are TRBV3-1 (or the pseudogene TRBV3-2) and TRBJ1-2; 7 bases line up with TRBD1. After removal of 1 base from V and 3 bases from J, the junction contained 2 bases not matched to a gene. The germline CDR1 and CDR2 sequences are LGHDT and YNNKEL (reference sequence). The CDR3 contains 14 residues. The CDR3 loop reads CASSQGQGDYGYTF. DNA of the CDR3: TGTGCCAGCAGCCAAGGTCAGGGGGACTATGGCTACACCTTC.

The gene calls are TRBV6-5 and TRBJ2-7; the D gene could be TRBD1 or TRBD2 (6 bases each). Germline V gene lookup returns CDR1 MNHEY and CDR2 SVGAGI. V was trimmed by 5 bases and J by 4 bases, leaving 18 bases between them. The CDR3 is 15 residues long. CDR3 DNA sequence: TGTGCCAGCAGTCGGGGGCATGGGGTGAATTACGAGCAGTACTTC. Translating gives CASSRGHGVNYEQYF.

The chain employs TRBV7-2 and TRBJ2-1, with D perhaps TRBD1 or TRBD2 (6 bases each). V was shortened by 6 bases and J by 1 base, with 10 bases between the two germline ends. This CDR3 region has 14 residues. CDR1 and CDR2 (germline): SGHTA, FQGNSA. CDR3: CASRLGGSYNEQFF. Here the CDR3 DNA reads TGTGCCAGCAGGCTAGGGGGGTCCTACAATGAGCAGTTCTTC.

The V gene is TRBV19, the J gene TRBJ2-5, with 7 nucleotides matching TRBD1. Germline assignment: CDR1 LNHDA and CDR2 SQIVND (reference sequence). The V segment lost 6 bases and the J segment 3 bases; nucleotides outside the gene matches: 4. This CDR3 comprises 13 residues. CDR3: CASRAGGEETQYF. CDR3 bases: TGTGCCAGTAGGGCAGGGGGAGAAGAGACCCAGTACTTC.

The V call is TRBV28, the J call TRBJ2-7; 8 bases map to TRBD2. The germline V gene has CDR1 MDHEN and CDR2 SYDVKM. The V gene end was trimmed by 5 bases and the J gene end by 7 bases; junction bases not matched to a gene: 13. The CDR3 totals 15 residues. The CDR3 here is CASSPRRGARLEQYF. Written as DNA, the CDR3 is TGTGCCAGCAGTCCCCGGCGGGGGGCGCGCCTAGAGCAGTACTTC.

This rearrangement joins TRBV18 to TRBJ1-1; D perhaps matches TRBD1 (6 bases). The V end was cut by 3 bases, the J end by 5 bases, with 16 bases between. The CDR3 is 15 residues long. Germline lookup yields CDR1 KGHSH and CDR2 LQKENI. The CDR3 coding sequence is TGTGCCAGCTCACCTACACAGGGAGCGAAAACTGAAGCTTTCTTT. This translates into CASSPTQGAKTEAFF.

This CDR3 reads CASSLTSGGPQFF. The CDR3 bases are TGTGCCAGCAGTTTAACTAGCGGGGGGCCCCAGTTCTTC. The rearrangement joins TRBV27 to TRBJ2-1; 12 nucleotides agree with TRBD2. Germline V gene sequence: CDR1 MNHEY, CDR2 SMNVEV (reference sequence). This CDR3 is 13 amino acids long. The V gene end was trimmed by 2 bases and the J gene end by 13 bases; junction bases not matched to a gene: 3.

The chain uses TRBV3-1 (or the pseudogene TRBV3-2) and TRBJ2-7, with TRBD2 identical over 7 bases. Germline loops: CDR1 LGHDT, CDR2 YNNKEL (reference sequence). The J segment lost 3 bases and the V segment lost 5 bases, leaving 4 bases of the junction unmatched. The CDR3 runs to 13 residues. The DNA for the CDR3 is TGTGCCAGCAGCTACGGGACTAACTACGAGCAGTACTTC. This sequence encodes CASSYGTNYEQYF.

The chain has TRBV19 and TRBJ2-2, with D perhaps TRBD1 (5 bases). The V and J ends lost 5 bases and 4 bases respectively, with 11 bases between them. Germline V gives CDR1 LNHDA, CDR2 SQIVND (reference sequence). CDR3 length equals 14 residues. CDR3 bases: TGTGCCAGTAGTTCAGGGTCCGGCACCGGGGAGCTGTTTTTT. It encodes CASSSGSGTGELFF.

V and J are TRBV10-3 and TRBJ2-5; 16 positions agree with TRBD2. Trimming cost V 6 bases and J 1 base; bases outside gene matches: 11. The CDR3 runs to 19 residues. Per the germline V gene, CDR1 is ENHRY and CDR2 is SYGVKD. The CDR3: CAISATGTSGGALQETQYF. CDR3 bases: TGTGCCATCAGCGCCACCGGGACTAGCGGGGGGGCCCTCCAAGAGACCCAGTACTTC.

The chain links TRBV5-1 to TRBJ1-1; D might be TRBD1 (5 bases). The length of the CDR3 is 15 residues. Trimming took 0 bases from V and 3 from J, leaving 12 bases between them. In germline, CDR1 is SGHRS, CDR2 YFSETQ. CDR3 protein: CASSLGLGADTEAFF. Here the CDR3 DNA reads TGCGCCAGCAGCTTGGGGCTTGGGGCGGACACTGAAGCTTTCTTT.

DNA for the CDR3: TGTGCCAGCAGTGAAGGGTGGCAGGGTCATCAGCCCCAGCATTTT. Protein product: CASSEGWQGHQPQHF. The chain carries TRBV6-1 and TRBJ1-5; weak D call: TRBD1 (5 bases). Germline V gene data show CDR1 as MNHNS and CDR2 as SASEGT. This CDR3 is 15 amino acids long. The V gene lost 1 base and the J gene lost 5 bases, with 12 bases spanning the gap.

The chain joins TRBV4-1 to TRBJ2-3; 11 positions match TRBD2. CDR1 and CDR2 from the germline V gene are MGHRA and YSYEKL. The CDR3 covers 17 residues. Trimming removed 3 bases from V and 5 bases from J; junction bases left unmatched: 10. In DNA form, the CDR3 reads TGCGCCAGCAGCCAGAGATTTAGCGGGGGGGCCGTAGATACGCAGTATTTT. Residues: CASSQRFSGGAVDTQYF.

The V gene is TRBV28, the J gene TRBJ2-1, with D uncertain. The germline V and J ends were trimmed by 6 bases and 6 bases, with 18 bases remaining between them. Germline V gene data show CDR1 as MDHEN and CDR2 as SYDVKM. The CDR3 runs to 15 residues. CDR3 sequence: CASRTESAPSNEQFF. In DNA, the CDR3 is TGTGCCAGCAGGACTGAGTCTGCCCCATCCAATGAGCAGTTCTTC.

The chain has TRBV20-1 and TRBJ1-2, with 8 nucleotides matching TRBD1. The CDR3 contains 11 residues. V lost 6 bases and J lost 6; bases outside the gene matches: 3. Germline V gene sequence: CDR1 DFQATT, CDR2 SNEGSKA (reference sequence). The CDR3 protein is CSARTGNGYTF. In nucleotides, the CDR3 is TGCAGTGCCCGGACAGGGAATGGCTACACCTTC.

In this sample, this clone turned up a few times. Other nucleotide sequences in the sample specify the same CDR3. The V call is TRBV6-5, the J call TRBJ2-7; D remains unclear. The V gene lost 8 bases and the J gene lost 1 base, with 3 bases spanning the gap. Germline CDR1 MNHEY, CDR2 SVGAGI. The length of the CDR3 is 10 residues. CDR3: CASGSYEQYF. The CDR3 DNA follows: TGTGCCAGCGGATCCTACGAGCAGTACTTC.